These 9 T cell receptor beta chains originate from one sample sequenced in a study of STAT3 mutations in large granular lymphocyte leukemia (dated by TCRdb to about 2019). What the authors observed across the whole study: Every T-LGLL patient showed at least one immunodominant TCRbeta clonotype, and about half showed multiple immunodominant subclonotypes.

Libraries were built with the immunoSEQ multiplex PCR assay. TCRdb limited this immuneACCESS table to in-frame rearrangements with V and J called. A share of clones is missing; checked studies link under half to unresolved V genes, and the rest is unexplained. The sample profile shows 5,500 to 6,500 clones; 60% to 85% of them were found once. The top ten clonotypes cover roughly 84% of the sample. No antigen has been assigned to these receptors. The specimen sequenced was peripheral blood mononuclear cells. The receptors stem from a man aged 35-49 years with T-cell large granular lymphocyte leukemia. Some clones in this sample may be carry-over from other donors' samples. The age is the age at diagnosis.

This chain connects TRBV7-2 to TRBJ2-4; D ambiguous. CDR3 length: 14 amino acids. Germline loops: CDR1 SGHTA, CDR2 FQGNSA. Trimming shortened V by 1 base and J by 5 bases, and 9 bases separated the two germline ends. As DNA, the CDR3 is TGTGCCAGCAGCTTAGGGTCTTGGCAAAACATTCAGTACTTC. Translated: CASSLGSWQNIQYF.

There are a few counts of this clone. The CDR3 DNA is TGTGCCAGCAGTGAAACTGGTCAATCCTACAATGAGCAGTTCTTC. It codes for CASSETGQSYNEQFF. The gene calls are TRBV2 and TRBJ2-1; D unclear. The germline V and J ends were trimmed by 2 bases and 1 base, with 9 bases remaining between them. This CDR3 is built from 15 residues. The germline V gene encodes CDR1 SNHLY and CDR2 FYNNEI. The entire variable domain, with the rest obtained from reference TRBV2 and TRBJ2-1, is as follows: EPEVTQTPSHQVTQMGQEVILRCVPISNHLYFYWYRQILGQKVEFLVSFYNNEISEKSEIFDDQFSVERPDGSNFTLKIRSTKLEDSAMYFCASSETGQSYNEQFFGPGTRLTVL.

This chain uses TRBV6-5 with TRBJ1-5, with D possibly being TRBD1 (6 bases). Germline lookup yields CDR1 MNHEY and CDR2 SVGAGI. The CDR3 extends over 15 amino acids. The V end was cut by 6 bases, the J end by 7 bases, with 19 bases between. The CDR3 DNA is TGTGCCAGCAGCTCCAATGACAGGTTCAGGCAGCCCCAGCATTTT. It is translated as CASSSNDRFRQPQHF.

The rearrangement links TRBV9 to TRBJ2-3, with D unclear. V lost 0 bases and J 5 bases, leaving 10 bases between the germline ends. CDR1 is SGDLS, CDR2 YYNGEE, per germline. The CDR3 has 14 amino acids. The CDR3 coding sequence is TGTGCCAGCAGCGTAGGTCTTAAGAGAGATACGCAGTATTTT. Protein product: CASSVGLKRDTQYF.

This clone came up a few times. V is TRBV30 and J is TRBJ1-3; D might be TRBD1 (5 bases). This CDR3 has 17 residues. With 0 bases removed from V and 0 bases from J, the gap between germline ends came to 15 bases. CDR1 and CDR2 from the germline V gene are GTSNPN and SVGIG (reference sequence). This chain's CDR3 is CAWSVRRMTVSGNTIYF. The CDR3 DNA sequence: TGTGCCTGGAGTGTTAGAAGGATGACAGTCTCTGGAAACACCATATATTTT.

The chain recombines TRBV19 with TRBJ1-2; 8 bases line up with TRBD1. The V gene's germline CDR1 is LNHDA and CDR2 SQIVND (reference sequence). The CDR3 runs 13 residues. V lost 5 bases to trimming and J lost 1 base; unmatched junction nucleotides: 0. CDR3 bases: TGTGCCAGTAGTGGACAGGGTAACTATGGCTACACCTTC. It codes for CASSGQGNYGYTF.

The V gene is TRBV30, the J gene TRBJ2-2, with TRBD1 matching over 8 bases. J was trimmed by 4 bases and V by 7 bases; bases with no gene match: 8. Germline values: CDR1 GTSNPN, CDR2 SVGIG (reference sequence). This CDR3 spans 14 amino acids. In DNA form, the CDR3 reads TGTGCCTTCACTCGGACAGGGCTCACCGGGGAGCTGTTTTTT. Translation gives CAFTRTGLTGELFF.

This rearrangement joins TRBV6-6 to TRBJ1-5; D is unresolved. Trimming took off 2 bases at V and 0 bases at J, with 2 bases between the two ends. This CDR3 is built from 13 residues. CDR1 MNHNY and CDR2 SVGAGI come from the germline V gene (reference sequence). CDR3 nucleotides: TGTGCCAGCAGTTACGATAGCAATCAGCCCCAGCATTTT. Translated, it gives CASSYDSNQPQHF.

The chain employs TRBV7-3 and TRBJ2-2; D uncertain. CDR1 is SGHTA and CDR2 is FQGTGA in the germline V gene. CDR3 length: 14 amino acids. Trimming shortened V by 7 bases and J by 4 bases, and 13 bases separated the two germline ends. CDR3 loop: CASTAQGPTGELFF. The CDR3 coding sequence is TGTGCCAGCACCGCCCAAGGGCCCACCGGGGAGCTGTTTTTT. Full variable domain (missing parts from reference TRBV7-3 and TRBJ2-2): GAGVSQTPSNKVTEKGKYVELRCDPISGHTALYWYRQSLGQGPEFLIYFQGTGAADDSGLPNDRFFAVRPEGSVSTLKIQRTERGDSAVYLCASTAQGPTGELFFGEGSRLTVL.